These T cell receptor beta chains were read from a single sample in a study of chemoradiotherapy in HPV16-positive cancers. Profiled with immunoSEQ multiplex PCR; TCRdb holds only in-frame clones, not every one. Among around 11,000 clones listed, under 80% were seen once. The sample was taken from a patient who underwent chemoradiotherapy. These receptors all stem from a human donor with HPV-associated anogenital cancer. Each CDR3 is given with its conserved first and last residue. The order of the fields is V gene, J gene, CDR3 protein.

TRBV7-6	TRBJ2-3	CASSLAQGGHTDTQYF
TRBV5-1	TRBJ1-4	CASSSGGHSNEKLFF
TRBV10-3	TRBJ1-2	CAISDNGNYGYTF
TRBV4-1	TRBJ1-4	CASSPLDKGTNEKLFF
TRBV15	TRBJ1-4	CATSFRATNEKLFF
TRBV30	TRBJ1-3	CAWTQGASGNTIYF
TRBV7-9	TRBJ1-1	CASRRDRSPKAFF
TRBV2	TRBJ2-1	CARRGRSRNEQFF
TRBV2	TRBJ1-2	CASRGQVANYGYTF
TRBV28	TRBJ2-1	CASIPTGTPGNNEQFF
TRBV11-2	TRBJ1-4	CASSLRRSGGSGEKLFF
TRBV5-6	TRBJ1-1	CASTQNRKSEAFF
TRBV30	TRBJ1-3	CAWSNERSSGNTIYF
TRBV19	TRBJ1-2	CASKEGARGYTF
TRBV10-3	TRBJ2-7	CAISESQLAGTNYEQYF
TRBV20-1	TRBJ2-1	CSRGLAHEQFF
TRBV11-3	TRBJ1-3	CASSPTGQLSGNTIYF
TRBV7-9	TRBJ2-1	CASSLEAGVSSYNEQFF
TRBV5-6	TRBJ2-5	CASSWPRQLQETQYF
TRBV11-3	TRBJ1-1	CASSLSQIAFF
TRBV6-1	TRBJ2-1	CASSPTSGIGDEQFF
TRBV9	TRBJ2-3	CASSVSGRAPDTQYF
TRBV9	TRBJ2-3	CASSVEGGGLGGTDTQYF
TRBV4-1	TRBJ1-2	CASSQDVGAYGYTF
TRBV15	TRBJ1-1	CATSRGSTGGTEAFF
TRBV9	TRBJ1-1	CASSVARGTEAFF
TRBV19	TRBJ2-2	CASTLTDPVGELFF
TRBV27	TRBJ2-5	CASSRGPGREETQYF
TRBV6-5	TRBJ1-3	CASSYDGEDTIYF
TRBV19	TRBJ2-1	CASTGPFRGEQFF
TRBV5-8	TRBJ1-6	CASAEGEFYNSPLHF
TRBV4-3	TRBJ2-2	CASSQDRVLAGGPDTGELFF
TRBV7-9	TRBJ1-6	CASRYSAPSSYNSPLHF
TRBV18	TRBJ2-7	CASSPSTGRSYEQYF
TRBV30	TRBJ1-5	CAWNPVLSNQPQHF
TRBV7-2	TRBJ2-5	CASSLVSRGTYTQETQYF
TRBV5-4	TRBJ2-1	CASSLLTGYNEQFF
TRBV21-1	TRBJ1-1	CAYRGANTEAFF
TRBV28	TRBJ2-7	CASSLGIYEQYF
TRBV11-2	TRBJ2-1	CASSLVPSLGREQFF
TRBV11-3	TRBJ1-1	CASSLSVVGSPGTEAFF
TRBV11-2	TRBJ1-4	CASSPTGGDEKLFF
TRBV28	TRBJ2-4	CASSLGGGRVWDKNIQYF
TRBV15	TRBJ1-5	CATSRAGSSNQPQHF
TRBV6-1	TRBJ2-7	CASGRGRAYEQYF
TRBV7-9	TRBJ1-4	CASSRHFLTRGEANEKLFF
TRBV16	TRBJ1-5	CASSPDSSSNQPQHF
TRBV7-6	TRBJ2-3	CASSPSGRRDTQYF
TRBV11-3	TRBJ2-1	CASSLEQGVYNEQFF
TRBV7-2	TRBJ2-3	CASRSQGRLTDTQYF
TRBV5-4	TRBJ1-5	CASSDSSNNQPQHF
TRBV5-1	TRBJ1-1	CASRAGREDTEAFF
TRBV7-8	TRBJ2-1	CASSSSGRHNEQFF
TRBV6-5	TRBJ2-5	CASSRTGKETQYF
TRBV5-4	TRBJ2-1	CASSSPREGYNEQFF
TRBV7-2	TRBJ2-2	CASSPDRRNTGELFF
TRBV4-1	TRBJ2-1	CASSSSGTQSYNEQFF